This T cell receptor (beta chain) emerged from a study of cytomegalovirus exposure and HLA in healthy donors. Germline trimming cut 5 bases from V and 4 bases from J; bases unmatched to any gene: 14. In germline, CDR1 is MDHEN, CDR2 SYDVKM. The CDR3 totals 18 residues. Both 60 Vbeta primers and 13 Jbeta primers went into the PCR. Data came from immunoSEQ multiplex PCR; TCRdb stores just in-frame clones and leaves some out. The sample has approximately 220,000 clones, 75% to 80% seen once. V is TRBV28 and J is TRBJ1-4, with 9 bases that match TRBD1. The receptor was derived from a man aged 18 to 35 in good health and CMV-seronegative. The sequenced material came from PBMCs. The CDR3 DNA reads TGTGCCAGCAGTCCAGGATTGGGACAGGGCGTCAGTAATGAAAAACTGTTTTTT. Its protein product is CASSPGLGQGVSNEKLFF.